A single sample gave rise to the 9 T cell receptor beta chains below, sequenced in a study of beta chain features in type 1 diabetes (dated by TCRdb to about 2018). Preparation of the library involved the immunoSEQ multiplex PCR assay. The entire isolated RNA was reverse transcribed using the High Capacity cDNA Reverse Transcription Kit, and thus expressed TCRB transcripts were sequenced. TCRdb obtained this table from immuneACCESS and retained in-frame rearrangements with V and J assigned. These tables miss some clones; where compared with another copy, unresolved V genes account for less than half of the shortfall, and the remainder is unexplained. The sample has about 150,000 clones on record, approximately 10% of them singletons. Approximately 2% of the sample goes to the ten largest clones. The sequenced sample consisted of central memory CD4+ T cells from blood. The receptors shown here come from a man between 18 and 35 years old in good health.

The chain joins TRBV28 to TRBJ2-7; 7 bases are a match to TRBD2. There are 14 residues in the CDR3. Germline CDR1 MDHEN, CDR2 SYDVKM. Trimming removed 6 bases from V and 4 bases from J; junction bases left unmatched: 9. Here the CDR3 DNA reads TGTGCCAGCAGGGCGGGCGGGGGAAGGTACGAGCAGTACTTC. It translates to CASRAGGGRYEQYF.

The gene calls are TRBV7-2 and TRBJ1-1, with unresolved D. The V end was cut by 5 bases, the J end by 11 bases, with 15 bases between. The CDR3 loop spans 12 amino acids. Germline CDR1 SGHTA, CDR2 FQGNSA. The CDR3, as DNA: TGTGCCAGCAGCAATCCGCTTGGAAGGGCTTTCTTT. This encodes CASSNPLGRAFF. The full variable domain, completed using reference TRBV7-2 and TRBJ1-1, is GAGVSQSPSNKVTEKGKDVELRCDPISGHTALYWYRQSLGQGLEFLIYFQGNSAPDKSGLPSDRFSAERTGGSVSTLTIQRTQQEDSAVYLCASSNPLGRAFFGQGTRLTVV.

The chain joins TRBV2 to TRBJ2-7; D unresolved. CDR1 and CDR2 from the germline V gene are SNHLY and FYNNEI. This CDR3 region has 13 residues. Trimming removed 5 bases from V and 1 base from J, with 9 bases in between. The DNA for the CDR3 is TGTGCCAGCAGTTTTGCCGGGTCCTACGAGCAGTACTTC. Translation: CASSFAGSYEQYF.

DNA of the CDR3: TGCGCCAGCAGCGCGGGGACTAGCGGGTACGAGCAGTACTTC. This encodes CASSAGTSGYEQYF. V usage is TRBV5-1 and J usage is TRBJ2-7, with 12 bases fitting TRBD2. This CDR3 is 14 amino acids long. J gave up 4 bases and V 4 bases, and 3 bases lay outside the gene matches. Looked up from germline, CDR1 is SGHRS and CDR2 is YFSETQ.

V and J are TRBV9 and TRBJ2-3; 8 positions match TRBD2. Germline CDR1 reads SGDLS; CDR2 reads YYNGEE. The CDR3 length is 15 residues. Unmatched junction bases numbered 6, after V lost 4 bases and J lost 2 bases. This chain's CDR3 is CASSLRTSHTDTQYF. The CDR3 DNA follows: TGTGCCAGCAGCTTAAGGACTAGCCACACAGATACGCAGTATTTT.

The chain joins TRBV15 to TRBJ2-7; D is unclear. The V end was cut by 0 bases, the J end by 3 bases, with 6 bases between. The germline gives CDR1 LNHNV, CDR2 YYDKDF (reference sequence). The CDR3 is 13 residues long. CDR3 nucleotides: TGTGCCACCAGCAGAGATGGCCGCTACGAGCAGTACTTC. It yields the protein CATSRDGRYEQYF.

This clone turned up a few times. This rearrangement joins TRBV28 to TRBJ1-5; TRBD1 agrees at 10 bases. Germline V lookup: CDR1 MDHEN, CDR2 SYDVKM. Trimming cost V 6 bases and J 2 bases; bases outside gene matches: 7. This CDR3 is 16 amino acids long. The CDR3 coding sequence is TGTGCCAGCAGAATATCCGGGACAGGGGGCAATCAGCCCCAGCATTTT. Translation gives CASRISGTGGNQPQHF.

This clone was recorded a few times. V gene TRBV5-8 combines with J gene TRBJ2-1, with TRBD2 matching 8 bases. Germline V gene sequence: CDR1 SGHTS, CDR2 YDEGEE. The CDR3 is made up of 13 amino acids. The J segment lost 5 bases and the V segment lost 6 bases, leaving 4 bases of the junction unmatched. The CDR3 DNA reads TGTGCCAGCAAGGGAGCGGGAGACAATGAGCAGTTCTTC. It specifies CASKGAGDNEQFF.

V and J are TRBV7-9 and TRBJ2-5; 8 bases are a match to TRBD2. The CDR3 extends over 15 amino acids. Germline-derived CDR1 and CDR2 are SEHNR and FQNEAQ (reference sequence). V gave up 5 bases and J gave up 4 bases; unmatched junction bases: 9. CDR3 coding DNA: TGTGCCAGCAGCCAAGCGGGGGTCTGGGGAGAGACCCAGTACTTC. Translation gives CASSQAGVWGETQYF.